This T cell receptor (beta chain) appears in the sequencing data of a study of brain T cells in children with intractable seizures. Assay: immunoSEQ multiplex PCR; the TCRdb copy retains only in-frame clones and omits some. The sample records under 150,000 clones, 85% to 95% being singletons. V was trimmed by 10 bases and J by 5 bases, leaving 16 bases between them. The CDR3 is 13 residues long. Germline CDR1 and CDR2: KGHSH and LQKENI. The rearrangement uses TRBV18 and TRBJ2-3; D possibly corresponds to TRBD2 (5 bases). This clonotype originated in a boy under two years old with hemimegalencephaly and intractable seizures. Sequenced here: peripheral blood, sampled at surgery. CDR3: CATSSEAGDTQYF. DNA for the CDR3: TGTGCCACCTCTAGTGAGGCGGGAGATACGCAGTATTTT.